The next 7 T cell receptor beta chains were all read from a single sample in a study of CD8 T cells in ankylosing spondylitis. One entry per CDR3 protein, called by TCRdb with MiXCR from the 5' RACE reads. The table has under 850,000 distinct CDR3 sequences, 19% seen once; the top ten hold about 19%. Study observations and caveats: About eight highly homologous variants made up a TCR beta motif that seemed to typify ankylosing spondylitis blood.

No antigen is known for these receptors. The sequenced sample was blood, either unsorted or a sorted T cell fraction (not recorded which). Every receptor here comes from a male donor with ankylosing spondylitis.

The CDR3 is CASSTDSGNTEAFF. The CDR3 DNA reads as TGTGCCAGCAGCACCGACAGTGGGAACACTGAAGCTTTCTTT. The rearrangement links TRBV5-6 to TRBJ1-1; possibly TRBD1 for D (5 bases). The CDR3 is 14 amino acids. Per the germline V gene, CDR1 is SGHDT and CDR2 is YYEEEE. The V end lost 4 bases, the J end lost 1 base, and 11 bases lay between the germline ends.

This chain links TRBV20-1 with TRBJ2-7; 12 nucleotides agree with TRBD2. V gave up 3 bases and J gave up 3 bases; unmatched junction bases: 15. This CDR3 is built from 18 residues. The V gene's germline CDR1 is DFQATT and CDR2 SNEGSKA (reference sequence). The CDR3, as DNA: TGCAGTGCTAGTCTCCCACTAGCGGGAGGCCCCTCTTTCTACGAGCAGTACTTC. Protein product: CSASLPLAGGPSFYEQYF.

Many counts were recorded for this clonotype. The rearrangement uses TRBV27 and TRBJ1-1; 8 nucleotides match TRBD1. The CDR3 is made up of 14 amino acids. The germline CDR1 and CDR2 sequences are MNHEY and SMNVEV (reference sequence). Losses at the gene ends were 7 bases for V and 5 bases for J; bases not matched to a gene: 9. For the CDR3, the DNA is TGTGCCAGCAACGAAGCAGGGGGCCGGACTGAAGCTTTCTTT. It translates to CASNEAGGRTEAFF.

The rearrangement links TRBV5-1 to TRBJ2-1, with 10 bases identical to TRBD2. Germline trimming cut 3 bases from V and 8 bases from J; bases unmatched to any gene: 2. The CDR3 has 13 amino acids. Germline V CDR1 and CDR2: SGHRS, YFSETQ. This CDR3 reads CASSSGTSDEQFF. The DNA for the CDR3 is TGCGCCAGCAGCTCCGGGACTAGCGATGAGCAGTTCTTC.

The rearrangement joins TRBV7-2 to TRBJ2-3, with 13 bases that match TRBD2. Germline loops: CDR1 SGHTA, CDR2 FQGNSA. The CDR3 covers 17 residues. Germline trimming cut 5 bases from V and 2 bases from J; bases unmatched to any gene: 7. DNA for the CDR3: TGTGCCAGCAGCCTCTGGACTAGCGGGAGTTACACAGATACGCAGTATTTT. Amino acids: CASSLWTSGSYTDTQYF.

This clonotype showed up just a few times. The V call is TRBV10-3, the J call TRBJ2-3, with 9 bases matching TRBD2. V shed 5 bases and J 5 bases; nucleotides not matched to a gene: 5. Germline assignment: CDR1 ENHRY and CDR2 SYGVKD. CDR3 length: 14 residues. This CDR3 is CAISFSGSRDTQYF. The CDR3 DNA reads TGTGCCATCAGTTTTAGCGGGAGTAGAGATACGCAGTATTTT.

In nucleotides, the CDR3 is TGCAGTGGGCAAAGGTTCCCGGGACAGATTAACAATGAGCAGTTCTTC. Amino acids: CSGQRFPGQINNEQFF. This chain links TRBV20-1 with TRBJ2-1, with TRBD1 matching 7 bases. CDR1 is DFQATT, CDR2 SNEGSKA, per germline (reference sequence). The CDR3 contains 16 residues. Trimming at V came to 7 bases and at J to 5 bases, leaving 17 bases not matched to a gene.